This TCR beta chain was sequenced during a study of cytotoxic CD8 clonotypes in ibrutinib-treated CLL. Using immunoSEQ multiplex PCR, the repertoire was profiled, and TCRdb retains in-frame clones only, with some absent. Of about 160,000 clones listed, roughly four fifths are singletons. Comment on this clone: Its antigen is unidentified.

Genomic DNA (about 2 micrograms) was obtained from cryopreserved PBMCs for construction of TCR beta libraries. Study-wide results and limits: Rising at ibrutinib response, clonality subsequently fell back toward baseline at progression. Sampling time points were not equivalent between sustained-remission and progressing patients.

This receptor was taken from a human donor with chronic lymphocytic leukemia. The specimen comprised PBMCs, sampled after 12 months of ibrutinib treatment.

The CDR3 is CASSSGRGNYEQYF. The CDR3 DNA is TGTGCCAGCAGCTCCGGGCGTGGGAACTACGAGCAGTACTTC. V is TRBV7-2 and J is TRBJ2-7; D is unclear. Germline V gene data show CDR1 as SGHTA and CDR2 as FQGNSA. Trimming stripped 4 bases from V and 3 bases from J, with 13 bases between. The CDR3 contains 14 residues.